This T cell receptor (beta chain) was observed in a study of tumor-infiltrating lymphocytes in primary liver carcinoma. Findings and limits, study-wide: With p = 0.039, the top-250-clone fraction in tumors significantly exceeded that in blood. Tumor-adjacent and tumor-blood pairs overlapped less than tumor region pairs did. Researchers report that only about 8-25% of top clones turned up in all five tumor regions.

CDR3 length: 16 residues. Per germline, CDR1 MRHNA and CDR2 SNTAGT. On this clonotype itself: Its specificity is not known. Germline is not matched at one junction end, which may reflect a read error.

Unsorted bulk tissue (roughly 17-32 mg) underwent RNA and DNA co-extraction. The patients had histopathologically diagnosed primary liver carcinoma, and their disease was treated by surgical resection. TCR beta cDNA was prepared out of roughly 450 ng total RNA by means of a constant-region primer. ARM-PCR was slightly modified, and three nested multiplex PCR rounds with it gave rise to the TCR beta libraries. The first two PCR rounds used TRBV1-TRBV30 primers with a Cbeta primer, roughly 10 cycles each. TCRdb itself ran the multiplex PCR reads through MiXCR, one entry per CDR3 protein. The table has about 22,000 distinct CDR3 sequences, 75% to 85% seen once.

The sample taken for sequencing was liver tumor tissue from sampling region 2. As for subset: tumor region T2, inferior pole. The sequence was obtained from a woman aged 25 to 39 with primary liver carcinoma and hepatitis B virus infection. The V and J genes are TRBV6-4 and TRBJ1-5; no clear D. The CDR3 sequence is CATDTFCPYSNQPRHF. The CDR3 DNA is TGTGCCACTGACACTTTTTGCCCTTATAGCAATCAGCCCCGGCATTTT.